Below are 4 T cell receptor beta chains sequenced from a single sample in a study of shared T cell receptors in the human thymus. This table comes from immunoSEQ multiplex PCR, and its TCRdb copy is limited to in-frame clones, with some not included. Here the sample spans 700,000 or so clones, 70% to 90% being singletons. The data also belong to a second study, concerning human thymus T cells.

Material: thymocytes. The receptors were gathered from a girl under two years old with a congenital heart defect.

The chain joins TRBV6-1 to TRBJ1-1, with 8 bases lining up with TRBD1. This CDR3 has 16 amino acids. V lost 4 bases and J lost 3; bases outside the gene matches: 10. CDR1 and CDR2 (germline): MNHNS, SASEGT. Here the CDR3 DNA reads TGTGCCAGCAGTGTAGTCAGAACAGGGGGGGACACTGAAGCTTTCTTT. It translates to CASSVVRTGGDTEAFF.

V usage is TRBV30 and J usage is TRBJ1-6, with 11 bases fitting TRBD1. The CDR3 totals 18 residues. CDR1 and CDR2 (germline): GTSNPN, SVGIG (reference sequence). Trimming cost V 2 bases and J 8 bases; bases outside gene matches: 14. This CDR3 reads CAWSLTYSPGQGDSPLHF. The DNA of the CDR3 is TGTGCCTGGAGTCTCACCTACAGCCCGGGACAGGGGGATTCACCCCTCCACTTT.

The gene calls are TRBV5-8 and TRBJ1-1; D is possibly TRBD1 (6 bases). CDR3 length equals 13 residues. V was cut by 8 bases and J by 5 bases, with 16 bases left in between. The germline V gene has CDR1 SGHTS and CDR2 YDEGEE. As DNA, the CDR3 is TGTGCCAGAAGCACGACAGGTGGAACTGAAGCTTTCTTT. It yields the protein CARSTTGGTEAFF.

This chain connects TRBV6-5 to TRBJ1-1, with 10 bases matching TRBD1. V shed 5 bases, J shed 4 bases, and the junction held 4 bases outside the gene matches. CDR3 length: 14 residues. Germline V gives CDR1 MNHEY, CDR2 SVGAGI. CDR3 protein: CASSRQGAGTEAFF. DNA for the CDR3: TGTGCCAGCAGTAGACAGGGGGCGGGCACTGAAGCTTTCTTT.